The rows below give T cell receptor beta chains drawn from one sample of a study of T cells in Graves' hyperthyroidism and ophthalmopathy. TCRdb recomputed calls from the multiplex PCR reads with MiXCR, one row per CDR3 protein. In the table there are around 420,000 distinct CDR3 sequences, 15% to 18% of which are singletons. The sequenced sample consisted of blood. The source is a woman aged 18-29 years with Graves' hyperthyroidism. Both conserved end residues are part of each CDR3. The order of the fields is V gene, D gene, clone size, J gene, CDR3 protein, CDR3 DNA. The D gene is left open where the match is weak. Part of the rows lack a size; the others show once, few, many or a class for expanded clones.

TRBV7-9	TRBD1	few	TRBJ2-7	CASSTPRTGLSSYEQYF	TGTGCCAGCAGCACTCCTCGGACAGGCCTCAGCTCCTACGAGCAGTACTTC
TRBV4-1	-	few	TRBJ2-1	CASSQASSFNEQFF	TGCGCCAGCAGCCAAGCTTCAAGCTTCAATGAGCAGTTCTTC
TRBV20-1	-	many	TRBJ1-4	CSARAPTEKLFF	TGCAGTGCTAGAGCCCCGACTGAAAAACTGTTTTTT
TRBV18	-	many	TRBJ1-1	CASSPQGARSEAFF	TGTGCCAGCTCACCCCAAGGGGCAAGATCAGAAGCTTTCTTT
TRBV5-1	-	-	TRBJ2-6	CASSFGFKKNSGANVLTF	TGCGCCAGCAGCTTCGGATTCAAAAAGAACTCTGGGGCCAACGTCCTGACTTTC
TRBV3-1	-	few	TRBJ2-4	CASSPRGGAKNIQYF	TGTGCCAGCAGCCCCCGTGGGGGGGCCAAAAACATTCAGTACTTC
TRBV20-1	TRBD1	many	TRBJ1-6	CSARLPETGTNSPLHF	TGCAGTGCTAGACTGCCTGAGACAGGGACCAATTCACCCCTCCACTTT
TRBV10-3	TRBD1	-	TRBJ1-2	CAISELRQGALNGYTF	TGTGCCATCAGTGAACTCCGACAGGGGGCGTTGAATGGCTACACCTTC
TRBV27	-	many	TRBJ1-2	CASSPPHYGYTF	TGTGCCAGCAGTCCCCCACACTATGGCTACACCTTC
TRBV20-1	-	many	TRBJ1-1	CSARELRGTEAFF	TGCAGTGCTAGAGAACTAAGGGGCACTGAAGCTTTCTTT
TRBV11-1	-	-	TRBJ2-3	CASWDGSTDTQYF	TGTGCCTCCTGGGACGGCAGCACAGATACGCAGTATTTT
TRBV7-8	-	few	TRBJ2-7	CASSRGQVVGEQYF	TGTGCCAGCAGCCGCGGACAAGTGGTGGGCGAGCAGTACTTC
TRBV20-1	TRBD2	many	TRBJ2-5	CSVPGSGGGTQYF	TGCAGTGTCCCTGGCAGTGGGGGGGGGACCCAGTACTTC
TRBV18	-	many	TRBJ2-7	CASSPLSLGISYEQYF	TGTGCCAGCTCACCATTATCGCTAGGCATTTCCTACGAGCAGTACTTC
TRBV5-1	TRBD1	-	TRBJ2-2	CASSLVRRGPTGELLF	TGTGCCAGCAGCTTAGTACGCAGGGGGCCTACCGGGGAGCTGCTTTTT
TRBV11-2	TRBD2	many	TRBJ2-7	CASRSGTSVSYEQYF	TGTGCCAGCAGGAGCGGGACTAGCGTTTCCTACGAGCAGTACTTC
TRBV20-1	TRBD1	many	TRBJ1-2	CSARRGQGGYGYTF	TGCAGTGCTAGACGGGGACAGGGCGGCTATGGCTACACCTTC
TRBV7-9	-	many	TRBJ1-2	CASSARDSPNYGYTF	TGTGCCAGCAGTGCTCGCGACAGCCCTAACTATGGCTACACCTTC
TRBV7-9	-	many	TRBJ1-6	CASSPWWNSNNSPLHF	TGTGCCAGCAGCCCGTGGTGGAACAGTAATAATTCACCCCTCCACTTT
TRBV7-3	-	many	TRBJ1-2	CASSLGQGHSNYGYTF	TGTGCCAGCAGCTTAGGCCAGGGCCACTCTAACTATGGCTACACCTTC
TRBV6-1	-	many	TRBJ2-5	CASSEVESGGERRRYF	TGTGCCAGCAGTGAGGTGGAGTCTGGAGGCGAGAGGAGAAGGTACTTC
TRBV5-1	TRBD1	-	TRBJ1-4	CASSLAPTGEQSLFF	TGCGCCAGCAGCTTGGCCCCGACAGGGGAACAGTCTCTGTTTTTT
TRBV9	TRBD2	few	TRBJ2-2	CASSVESGRPGELFF	TGTGCCAGCAGCGTAGAGAGCGGGAGGCCCGGGGAGCTGTTTTTT
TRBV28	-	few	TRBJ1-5	CASSTPRDRPDNQPQHF	TGTGCCAGCAGTACCCCCCGAGACAGGCCTGATAATCAGCCCCAGCATTTT
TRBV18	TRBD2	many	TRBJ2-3	CASSPSSGSANTQYF	TGTGCCAGCTCACCATCTAGCGGGAGCGCAAATACGCAGTATTTT
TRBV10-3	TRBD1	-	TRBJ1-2	CAISDPTGDFDGYTF	TGTGCCATCAGTGACCCGACAGGGGATTTCGATGGCTACACCTTC
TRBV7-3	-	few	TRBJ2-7	CASSLNARTEQYF	TGTGCCAGCAGCTTAAACGCGAGAACCGAGCAGTACTTC
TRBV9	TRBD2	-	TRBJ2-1	CASSVGLAGGHEQFF	TGTGCCAGCAGCGTGGGACTAGCGGGGGGACATGAGCAGTTCTTC
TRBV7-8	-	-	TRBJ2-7	CASSRSARSSYEQYF	TGTGCCAGCAGCCGCAGCGCAAGGAGCTCCTACGAGCAGTACTTC
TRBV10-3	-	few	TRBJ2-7	CAISAGSREQYF	TGTGCCATCAGTGCCGGGTCTCGCGAGCAGTACTTC
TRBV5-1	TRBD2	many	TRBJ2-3	CANPRGGLAGPADTQYF	TGCGCCAACCCCCGAGGGGGGCTAGCGGGGCCCGCAGATACGCAGTATTTT
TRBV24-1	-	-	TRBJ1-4	CASGGLATNEKLFF	TGTGCCAGCGGAGGCCTTGCAACTAATGAAAAACTGTTTTTT
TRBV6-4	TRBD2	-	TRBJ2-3	CASSEAGTRSADTQYF	TGTGCCAGCAGTGAGGCCGGGACTAGGAGCGCAGATACGCAGTATTTT
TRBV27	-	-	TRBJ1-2	CASSSSVSEGYTF	TGTGCCAGCAGTTCGTCCGTGTCTGAAGGCTACACCTTC
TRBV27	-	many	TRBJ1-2	CASSLQGSGGGYTF	TGTGCCAGCAGTTTACAGGGGAGTGGTGGTGGCTACACCTTC
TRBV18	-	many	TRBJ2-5	CASSLLAGQETQYF	TGTGCCAGCTCCCTCCTCGCGGGACAAGAGACCCAGTACTTC
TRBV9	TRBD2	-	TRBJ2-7	CASSVAQRGYNEQYF	TGTGCCAGCAGCGTAGCCCAGCGGGGGTACAATGAGCAGTACTTC
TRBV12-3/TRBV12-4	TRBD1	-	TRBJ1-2	CASSLVGQGNYGYTF	TGTGCCAGCAGTTTAGTGGGACAGGGGAACTATGGCTACACCTTC
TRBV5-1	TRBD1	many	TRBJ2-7	CASSFPGQPYEQYF	TGCGCCAGCAGCTTTCCGGGACAGCCCTACGAGCAGTACTTC
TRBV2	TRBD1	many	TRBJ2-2	CASSRQGDTGELFF	TGTGCCAGCAGCAGACAGGGTGACACCGGGGAGCTGTTTTTT
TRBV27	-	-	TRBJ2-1	CASSSQGGPRISYNEQFF	TGTGCCAGCAGTTCTCAGGGCGGCCCTAGAATCTCCTACAATGAGCAGTTCTTC
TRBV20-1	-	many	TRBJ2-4	CSAGGGYKNIQYF	TGCAGTGCTGGGGGTGGATACAAAAACATTCAGTACTTC
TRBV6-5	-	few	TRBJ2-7	CASSYFPSARYEQYF	TGTGCCAGCAGTTACTTTCCTAGCGCCAGATACGAGCAGTACTTC
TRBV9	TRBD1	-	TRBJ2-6	CASSATDPTGGTGANVLTF	TGTGCCAGCAGCGCTACCGACCCGACAGGGGGCACTGGGGCCAACGTCCTGACTTTC
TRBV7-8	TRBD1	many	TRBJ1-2	CASSRPGQGLYGYTF	TGTGCCAGCAGCCGCCCGGGACAGGGACTCTATGGCTACACCTTC
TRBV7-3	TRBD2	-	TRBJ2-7	CASSSGLAGVTEQYF	TGTGCCAGCAGCTCGGGACTAGCGGGAGTAACAGAGCAGTACTTC
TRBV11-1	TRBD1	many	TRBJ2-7	CASSPNRGPLYEQYF	TGTGCCAGCAGCCCGAACAGGGGACCCCTCTACGAGCAGTACTTC
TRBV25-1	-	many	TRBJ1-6	CASSGSGRANSPLHF	TGTGCCAGCAGTGGGTCCGGCAGGGCGAATTCACCCCTCCACTTT
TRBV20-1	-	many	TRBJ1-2	CSARAGRDYGYTF	TGCAGTGCTAGAGCAGGGAGGGACTATGGCTACACCTTC
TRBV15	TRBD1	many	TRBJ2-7	CATSPYRGNSYEQYF	TGTGCCACCAGCCCCTACAGGGGGAATTCCTACGAGCAGTACTTC
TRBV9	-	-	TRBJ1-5	CASSVGTVDGQPQHF	TGTGCCAGCAGCGTAGGTACAGTCGATGGTCAGCCCCAGCATTTT
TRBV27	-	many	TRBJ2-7	CASSSVVSWGEQYF	TGTGCCAGCAGTTCCGTGGTCTCCTGGGGAGAGCAGTACTTC